These T cell receptor beta chains were read from a single sample in a study of shared clonotypes between healthy human individuals. Sequenced by immunoSEQ multiplex PCR; TCRdb stores in-frame clones only, minus some. The sample gives hundreds of thousands of clones, about 95% of which show up once; 0.085% to 0.11% is in the top ten. The sample taken for sequencing was naive CD8+ T cells sorted from blood. These receptor sequences come from a woman aged 25 to 45 in good health. Both conserved end residues are part of each CDR3. The order of the fields is J gene, V gene, D gene, clone size, CDR3 DNA, CDR3 protein. A D gene is named only where the DNA matches it firmly. A row's size may be missing; if present it is once, few, many or a size class.

TRBJ2-1,TRBV5-8,-,once,TGTGCCAGCAGCCCCAGTCTCTTGTATTTCGATGAGCAGTTCTTC,CASSPSLLYFDEQFF
TRBJ2-2,TRBV6-5,TRBD1,-,TGTGCCAGCTCTCAGGGGGCGTACACCGGGGAGCTGTTTTTT,CASSQGAYTGELFF
TRBJ2-7,TRBV9,-,-,TGTGCCAGCAGCGCCAGGTTCGGGACGGCCTACGAGCAGTACTTC,CASSARFGTAYEQYF
TRBJ2-7,TRBV28,-,-,TGTGCCAGCAGTCCGACAGGAGAGGCCTACGAGCAGTACTTC,CASSPTGEAYEQYF
TRBJ2-2,TRBV27,-,-,TGTGCCAGCAGTTGGCAAAACACCGGGGAGCTGTTTTTT,CASSWQNTGELFF
TRBJ1-2,TRBV5-1,TRBD1,-,TGCGCCAGCAGTTTGGGACAGGGGAGGTACTATGGCTACACCTTC,CASSLGQGRYYGYTF
TRBJ2-6,TRBV5-4,TRBD1,-,TGTGCCAGCAGCTTACAGGGGGCTGGGGCCAACGTCCTGACTTTC,CASSLQGAGANVLTF
TRBJ1-3,TRBV7-9,-,-,TGTGCCAGCACCTCTTTCATTGCGCCCTCTGGAAACACCATATATTTT,CASTSFIAPSGNTIYF
TRBJ2-3,TRBV5-1,-,-,TGCGCCAGCAGAGGAGGCTACGATACGCAGTATTTT,CASRGGYDTQYF
TRBJ1-4,TRBV21-1,-,-,TGTGCCAGCAGCAAAAGCCACACAGGGTTTCGGGAAAAACTGTTTTTT,CASSKSHTGFREKLFF
TRBJ2-5,TRBV28,TRBD1,-,TGTGCCAGCAGCCAGCGACAGGGTACGGAGACCCAGTACTTC,CASSQRQGTETQYF
TRBJ2-7,TRBV15,TRBD2,-,TGTGCCACCAGCAGAGGCGAGGGACTAGCGGTCTACGAGCAGTACTTC,CATSRGEGLAVYEQYF
TRBJ2-2,TRBV4-1,-,-,TGCGCCAGCAGCCTCTCGGGGATGGCCACCGGGGAGCTGTTTTTT,CASSLSGMATGELFF
TRBJ2-1,TRBV4-2,TRBD2,once,TGTGCCAGCAGCCATCCGGGACTAGCGGTTAACAATGAGCAGTTCTTC,CASSHPGLAVNNEQFF
TRBJ1-1,TRBV7-8,TRBD1,-,TGTGCCAGCAGCTTCCAGGGGGCGGTTGGGGGAGGTGAAGCTTTCTTT,CASSFQGAVGGGEAFF
TRBJ1-1,TRBV2,TRBD1,-,TGTGCCAGCAGGATCCCGCAGGGGGCAGGGACTGAAGCTTTCTTT,CASRIPQGAGTEAFF
TRBJ2-7,TRBV27,-,-,TGTGCCAGCAGTTTATCCGGGACACTTCATTACGAGCAGTACTTC,CASSLSGTLHYEQYF
TRBJ2-7,TRBV19,-,-,TGTGCCAGTAGTAACGACTGGGTCGAGCAGTACTTC,CASSNDWVEQYF
TRBJ2-7,TRBV7-9,TRBD2,-,TGTGCCAGCAGCTTCTCCCATAGCGGGAGGGCGGACGAGCAGTACTTC,CASSFSHSGRADEQYF
TRBJ1-1,TRBV29-1,-,-,TGCAGCGTTACCTTGACAGAGTTAATGAACACTGAAGCTTTCTTT,CSVTLTELMNTEAFF
TRBJ1-1,TRBV28,TRBD1,-,TGTGCCAGCAGTTTCAGGGGGCGCAGGAGCACTGAAGCTTTCTTT,CASSFRGRRSTEAFF
TRBJ1-2,TRBV27,-,-,TGTGCCTTATACGAGGGCCAAGGCAGGACCTTCTATGGCTACACCTTC,CALYEGQGRTFYGYTF
TRBJ2-3,TRBV9,-,-,TGTGCCAGCAGACCCCACCCCGCAGATACGCAGTATTTT,CASRPHPADTQYF
TRBJ2-1,TRBV19,TRBD2,-,TGTGCCAGTAGTAGCGGGACTAGCGGGAGGGATGAGCAGTTCTTC,CASSSGTSGRDEQFF
TRBJ2-7,TRBV5-1,TRBD2,-,TGCGCCAGCAGCTTGTACGGCGGGAGAAGCTCCTACGAGCAGTACTTC,CASSLYGGRSSYEQYF
TRBJ1-1,TRBV6-5,-,-,TGTGCCAGCAGTCAAACAGGGTTATCGAACACTGAAGCTTTCTTT,CASSQTGLSNTEAFF
TRBJ2-2,TRBV5-1,TRBD1,-,TGCGCCAGCAGCTGGGACCGGGACAGGGAGTACACCGGGGAGCTGTTTTTT,CASSWDRDREYTGELFF
TRBJ2-1,TRBV27,TRBD2,-,TGTGCCAGCAGTTTTACGGGAGGAGGGTATGTCGAGCAGTTCTTC,CASSFTGGGYVEQFF
TRBJ2-1,TRBV2,-,-,TGTGCCAGCAGTGAAACTTGGAGCTCCTACAATGAGCAGTTCTTC,CASSETWSSYNEQFF
TRBJ2-1,TRBV11-2,-,-,TGTGCCAGCAGCCAGGGGAACGCCTACAATGAGCAGTTCTTC,CASSQGNAYNEQFF
TRBJ2-7,TRBV6-1,-,-,TGTGCCAGCAGTGAATTCGCAATCTGGGACATCAAGGGCGAGCAGTACTTC,CASSEFAIWDIKGEQYF
TRBJ2-2,TRBV4-1,TRBD2,-,TGCGCCAGCAGCCATCGACTAGCGGGAGCCATTAAGAACACCGGGGAGCTGTTTTTT,CASSHRLAGAIKNTGELFF
TRBJ2-7,TRBV6-5,-,-,TGTGCCAGCAGTTACGGATCGGGTTTACAGTACTTC,CASSYGSGLQYF
TRBJ1-5,TRBV19,-,-,TGTGCCAGTAAGCCCCTAGGCAATCAGCCCCAGCATTTT,CASKPLGNQPQHF
TRBJ2-1,TRBV5-5,-,-,TGTGCCAGCAGCTTGGGGCTAGCGATTTACAATGAGCAGTTCTTC,CASSLGLAIYNEQFF
TRBJ2-6,TRBV7-8,TRBD1,once,TGTGCCAGCAGCCAAAATACGAGAGGGACAGGGTCGGGTGGGGCCAACGTCCTGACTTTC,CASSQNTRGTGSGGANVLTF
TRBJ2-3,TRBV9,TRBD1,-,TGTGCCAGCAGCGTAGAAGGTTCGTGGGGACAGGCAGGAGTTACGCAGTATTTT,CASSVEGSWGQAGVTQYF
TRBJ2-7,TRBV11-2,TRBD2,-,TGTGCCAGCAGCTCCGACCCCGGGACTAGCGGTACCTACGAGCAGTACTTC,CASSSDPGTSGTYEQYF
TRBJ2-5,TRBV9,TRBD2,-,TGTGCCAGCAGCGCGGGGACTAGCGGGAGACCGGAGACCCAGTACTTC,CASSAGTSGRPETQYF
TRBJ1-1,TRBV6-6,-,-,TGTGCCAGCAGTTATGGATCTACGGACACTGAAGCTTTCTTT,CASSYGSTDTEAFF
TRBJ2-1,TRBV7-8,TRBD2,-,TGTGCCAGCAGCTCCAGACTAGCGGGAGGGCCAATCAACAATGAGCAGTTCTTC,CASSSRLAGGPINNEQFF
TRBJ1-5,TRBV19,-,-,TGTGCCAGTAGACCGGAGGACTATAGCAATCAGCCCCAGCATTTT,CASRPEDYSNQPQHF
TRBJ2-6,TRBV2,TRBD1,-,TGTGCCAAGACAGGGGGCGCATCTCCCGGGGCCAACGTCCTGACTTTC,CAKTGGASPGANVLTF
TRBJ1-2,TRBV7-9,-,-,TGTGCCAGCAGCTTAGAATTAGCGGGGTTCACGAACTATGGCTACACCTTC,CASSLELAGFTNYGYTF
TRBJ2-2,TRBV7-9,TRBD1,-,TGTGCCAGCAGTCGAGACAGGGGGCAGAACGGGGAGCTGTTTTTT,CASSRDRGQNGELFF
TRBJ1-5,TRBV28,-,-,TGTGCCAGCAGCCTCCCCCGTGGAGCCGTTAGCAATCAGCCCCAGCATTTT,CASSLPRGAVSNQPQHF
TRBJ2-7,TRBV7-6,-,-,TGTGCCAGCAGCTTATTCCACGGTGGAGGCGAGCAGTACTTC,CASSLFHGGGEQYF
TRBJ1-1,TRBV4-3,TRBD1,-,TGCGCCAGCAGCCTGGGACAGACTCTGAACACTGAAGCTTTCTTT,CASSLGQTLNTEAFF